This T cell receptor beta chain is drawn from a study of post-analysis software for immune sequencing data. This clonotype has more than one count but fewer than ten. Its antigen is still unknown. General study findings and limits: Among multiple sclerosis patients, normalized Chao1 diversity was significantly below that of controls.

Built from TCR beta cDNA, the libraries had unique molecular identifiers in them. T cells numbering about 0.85 to 10 million yielded some 500,000 cDNA molecules. MiXCR, run by TCRdb on the PCR reads, gives a single entry per CDR3 protein. The sample records some 690,000 distinct CDR3 sequences, around 60% being singletons. The source is a girl aged 2 to 10 with multiple sclerosis. The sequencing input was blood.

The CDR3 reads CASSTGQGRPYGYTF. In nucleotides, the CDR3 is TGTGCCAGCAGCACGGGACAAGGACGGCCCTATGGCTACACCTTC. The rearrangement joins TRBV9 to TRBJ1-2, with D possibly matching TRBD1 (6 bases). This CDR3 contains 15 residues. The V gene's germline CDR1 is SGDLS and CDR2 YYNGEE. The V and J ends lost 4 bases and 4 bases respectively, with 17 bases between them. Together with reference TRBV9 and TRBJ1-2, the CDR3 gives the full variable domain: DSGVTQTPKHLITATGQRVTLRCSPRSGDLSVYWYQQSLDQGLQFLIQYYNGEERAKGNILERFSAQQFPDLHSELNLSSLELGDSALYFCASSTGQGRPYGYTFGSGTRLTVV.